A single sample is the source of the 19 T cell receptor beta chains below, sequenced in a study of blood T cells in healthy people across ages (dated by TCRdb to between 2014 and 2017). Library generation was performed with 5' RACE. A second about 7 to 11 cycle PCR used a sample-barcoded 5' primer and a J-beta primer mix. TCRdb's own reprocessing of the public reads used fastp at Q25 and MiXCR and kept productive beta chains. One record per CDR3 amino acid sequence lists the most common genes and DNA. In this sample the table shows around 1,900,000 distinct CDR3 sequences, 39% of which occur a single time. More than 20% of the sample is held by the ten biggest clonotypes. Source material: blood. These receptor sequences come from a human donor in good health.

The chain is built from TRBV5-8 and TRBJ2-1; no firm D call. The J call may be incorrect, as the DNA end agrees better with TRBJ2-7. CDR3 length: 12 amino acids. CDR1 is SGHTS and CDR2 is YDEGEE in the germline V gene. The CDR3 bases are TGTGCCAGCAGCGACCTTCAGCCCCGGCAGTACTTC. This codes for CASSDLQPRQYF.

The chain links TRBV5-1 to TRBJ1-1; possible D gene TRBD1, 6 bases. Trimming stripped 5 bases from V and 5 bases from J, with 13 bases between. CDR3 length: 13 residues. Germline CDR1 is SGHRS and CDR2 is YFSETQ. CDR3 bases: TGCGCCAGCAGGCCCCCAGGGGCGACTGAAGCTTTCTTT. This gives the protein CASRPPGATEAFF.

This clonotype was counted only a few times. CDR3 DNA: TGCAGTGCTAGGGCAGTATCCGGGACAGTCAACACCGGGGAGCTGTTTTTT. This gives the protein CSARAVSGTVNTGELFF. This chain uses TRBV20-1 with TRBJ2-2, with 7 bases fitting TRBD1. V shed 3 bases and J 2 bases; nucleotides not matched to a gene: 12. Per germline, CDR1 DFQATT and CDR2 SNEGSKA (reference sequence). The CDR3 spans 17 residues.

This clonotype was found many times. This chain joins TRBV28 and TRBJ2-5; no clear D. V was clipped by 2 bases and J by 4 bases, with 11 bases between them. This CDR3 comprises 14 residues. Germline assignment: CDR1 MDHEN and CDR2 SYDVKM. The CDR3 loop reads CASSLVQTVETQYF. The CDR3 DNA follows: TGTGCCAGCAGTTTAGTACAAACGGTAGAGACCCAGTACTTC.

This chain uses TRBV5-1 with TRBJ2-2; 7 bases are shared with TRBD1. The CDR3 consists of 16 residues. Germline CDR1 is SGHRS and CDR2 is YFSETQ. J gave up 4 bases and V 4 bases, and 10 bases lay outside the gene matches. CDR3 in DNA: TGCGCCAGCAGCCGAATCCGGGACAGTGGCACCGGGGAGCTGTTTTTT. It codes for CASSRIRDSGTGELFF.

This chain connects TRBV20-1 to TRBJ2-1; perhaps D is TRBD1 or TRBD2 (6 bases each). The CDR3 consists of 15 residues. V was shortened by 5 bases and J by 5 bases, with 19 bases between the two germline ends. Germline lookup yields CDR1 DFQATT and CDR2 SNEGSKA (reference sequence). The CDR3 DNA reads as TGCAGTGCTGACGCGGGACACCTGCAGGACAATGAGCAGTTCTTC. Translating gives CSADAGHLQDNEQFF.

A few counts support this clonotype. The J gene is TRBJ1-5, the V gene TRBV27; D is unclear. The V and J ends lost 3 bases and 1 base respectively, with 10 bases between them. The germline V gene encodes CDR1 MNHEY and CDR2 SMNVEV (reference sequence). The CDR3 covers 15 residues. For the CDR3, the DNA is TGTGCCAGCAGTTTTTCCCCGCGGAGCAATCAGCCCCAGCATTTT. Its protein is CASSFSPRSNQPQHF.

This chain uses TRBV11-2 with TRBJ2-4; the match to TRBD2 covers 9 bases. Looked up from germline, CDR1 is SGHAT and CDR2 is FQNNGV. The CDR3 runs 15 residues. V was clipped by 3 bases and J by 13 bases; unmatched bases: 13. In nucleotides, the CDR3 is TGTGCCAGCAGCTTTGGGCTAGCGGGGTCAGATGAGCAGTACTTC. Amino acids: CASSFGLAGSDEQYF.

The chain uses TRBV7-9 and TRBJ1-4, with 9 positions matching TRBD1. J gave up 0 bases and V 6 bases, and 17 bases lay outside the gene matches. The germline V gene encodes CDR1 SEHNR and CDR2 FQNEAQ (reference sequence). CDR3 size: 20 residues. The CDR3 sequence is CASRPPSGTGPFATNEKLFF. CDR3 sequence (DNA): TGTGCCAGCAGACCCCCGTCCGGGACAGGGCCATTTGCAACTAATGAAAAACTGTTTTTT.

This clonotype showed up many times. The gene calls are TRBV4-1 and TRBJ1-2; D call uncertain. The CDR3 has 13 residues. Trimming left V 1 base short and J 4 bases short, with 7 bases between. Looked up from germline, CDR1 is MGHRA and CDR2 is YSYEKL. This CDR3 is CASSQVSSYGYTF. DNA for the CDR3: TGCGCCAGCAGCCAAGTCTCGTCCTATGGCTACACCTTC.

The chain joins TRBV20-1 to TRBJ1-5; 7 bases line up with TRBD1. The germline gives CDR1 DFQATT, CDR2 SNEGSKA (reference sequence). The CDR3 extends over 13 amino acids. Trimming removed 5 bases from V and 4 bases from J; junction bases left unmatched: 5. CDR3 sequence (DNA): TGCAGTGCTCCTAAGACAGGGAATCAGCCCCAGCATTTT. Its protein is CSAPKTGNQPQHF.

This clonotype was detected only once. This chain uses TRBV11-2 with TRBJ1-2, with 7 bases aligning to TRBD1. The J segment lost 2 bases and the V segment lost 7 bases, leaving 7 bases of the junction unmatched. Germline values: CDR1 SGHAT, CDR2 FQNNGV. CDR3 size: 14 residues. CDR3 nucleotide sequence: TGTGCCAGCACCTCGGACAGGCTGAACTATGGCTACACCTTC. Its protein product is CASTSDRLNYGYTF.

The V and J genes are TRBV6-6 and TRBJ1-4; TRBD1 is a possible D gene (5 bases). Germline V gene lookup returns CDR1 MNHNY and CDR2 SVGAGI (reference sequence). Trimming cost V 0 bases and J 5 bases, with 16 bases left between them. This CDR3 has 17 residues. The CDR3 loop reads CASSYSLVGTGNEKLFF. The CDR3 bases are TGTGCCAGCAGTTACTCATTGGTAGGGACGGGAAATGAAAAACTGTTTTTT.

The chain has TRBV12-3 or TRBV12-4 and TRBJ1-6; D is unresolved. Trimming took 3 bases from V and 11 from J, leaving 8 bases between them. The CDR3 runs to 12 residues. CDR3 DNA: TGTGCCAGCAGTTTTACGGTACCACCCCTCCACTTT. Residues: CASSFTVPPLHF.

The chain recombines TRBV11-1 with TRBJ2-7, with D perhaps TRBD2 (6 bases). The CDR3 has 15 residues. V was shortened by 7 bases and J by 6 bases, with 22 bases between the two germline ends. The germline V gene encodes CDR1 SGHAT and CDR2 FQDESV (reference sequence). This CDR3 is CASMFSSGGLLEQYF. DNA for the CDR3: TGTGCCAGCATGTTCTCCAGTGGAGGGCTACTCGAGCAGTACTTC.

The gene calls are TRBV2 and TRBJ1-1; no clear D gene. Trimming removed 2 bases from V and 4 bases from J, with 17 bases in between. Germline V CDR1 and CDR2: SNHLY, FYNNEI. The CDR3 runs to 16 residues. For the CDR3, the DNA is TGTGCCAGCAGTGAACCTGGCGCCGGGTTATCCACTGAAGCTTTCTTT. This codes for CASSEPGAGLSTEAFF.

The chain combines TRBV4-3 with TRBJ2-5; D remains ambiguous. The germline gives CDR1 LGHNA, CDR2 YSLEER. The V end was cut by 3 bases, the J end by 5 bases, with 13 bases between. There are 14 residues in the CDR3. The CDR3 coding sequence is TGCGCCAGCAGCCAGACTTCCGAACGGGAGACCCAGTACTTC. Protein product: CASSQTSERETQYF.

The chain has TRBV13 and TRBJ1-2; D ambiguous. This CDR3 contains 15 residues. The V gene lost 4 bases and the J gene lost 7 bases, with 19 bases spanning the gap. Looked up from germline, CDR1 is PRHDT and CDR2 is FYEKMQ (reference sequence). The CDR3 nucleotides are TGTGCCAGCAGCTCCCCGAGAGGGCTACGGTTTGGCTACACCTTC. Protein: CASSSPRGLRFGYTF.

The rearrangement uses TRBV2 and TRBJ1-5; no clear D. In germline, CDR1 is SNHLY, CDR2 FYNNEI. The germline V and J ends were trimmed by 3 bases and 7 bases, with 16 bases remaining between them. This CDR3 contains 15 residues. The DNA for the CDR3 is TGTGCCAGCAGTGAGCTGGGAGGGAACCAGCAGCCCCAGCATTTT. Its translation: CASSELGGNQQPQHF.